This T cell receptor beta chain was sequenced for a study of T cell responses to AZD1222 COVID-19 vaccine. This CDR3 spans 12 amino acids. Germline CDR1 reads ENHRY; CDR2 reads SYGVKD. Trimming removed 8 bases at V and 4 bases at J, with 8 bases between. Whole-study results and caveats: Baseline seropositivity characterized only six AZD1222 recipients.

Using immunoSEQ multiplex PCR, the repertoire was profiled, and TCRdb retains in-frame clones only, with some absent. This table has 84,000 or so clones, around nine tenths appearing once. Concerning this clone itself: Its antigen is unknown.

The source material was peripheral blood, sampled on day 0 of MenACWY control vaccination. This chain links TRBV10-3 with TRBJ2-2; no clear D gene. The receptor comes from an adult in good health. CDR3 nucleotides: TGTGCCATCCGGCGTTTCACCGGGGAGCTGTTTTTT. Its translation is CAIRRFTGELFF.